This T cell receptor beta chain is from a study of T cells in tumors after PD-1 blockade. Findings of the study overall: Some novel exhausted tumor clones appeared in pre-treatment blood, suggesting peripheral recruitment.

Concerning this clone itself: As yet, its antigen is unknown.

The CDR3 length is 14 residues. Trimming cost V 5 bases and J 8 bases, with 15 bases left between them. CDR1 and CDR2 (germline): SNHLY, FYNNEI. TCRdb's table, derived via immunoSEQ multiplex PCR, lists solely in-frame clones and lacks some. The profile shows about 47,000 clones, 79% of them singletons. This chain links TRBV2 with TRBJ1-4; no reliable D call. The TCR originated in a human donor with basal cell carcinoma. This sample comprised PBMCs, obtained before anti-PD-1 treatment. In DNA form, the CDR3 reads TGTGCCAGCAGTCGAAGGGTTATAAGCGAAAAACTGTTTTTT. It yields the protein CASSRRVISEKLFF.